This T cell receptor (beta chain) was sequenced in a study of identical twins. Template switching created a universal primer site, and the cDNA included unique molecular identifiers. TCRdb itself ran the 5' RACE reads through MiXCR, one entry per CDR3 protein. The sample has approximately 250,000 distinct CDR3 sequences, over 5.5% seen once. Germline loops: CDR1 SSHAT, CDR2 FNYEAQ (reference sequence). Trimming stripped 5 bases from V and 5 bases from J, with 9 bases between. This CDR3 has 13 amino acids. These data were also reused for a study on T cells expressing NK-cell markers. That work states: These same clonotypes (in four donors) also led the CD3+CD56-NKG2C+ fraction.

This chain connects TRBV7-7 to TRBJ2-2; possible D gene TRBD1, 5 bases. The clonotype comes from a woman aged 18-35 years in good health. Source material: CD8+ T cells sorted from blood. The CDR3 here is CASSMTATGELFF. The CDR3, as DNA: TGTGCCAGCAGCATGACAGCAACCGGGGAGCTGTTTTTT.